The sample holds many counts of the clone carrying this TCR beta chain. What it binds is unknown. Unsorted libraries were generated from 2 million PBMCs. These cells had been stored in RNAlater at -80 C. This sample was taken from a study of neurological immune-mediated disorders. The study's findings and limits: No expanded-clone CDR3 amino acid sequence recurred across subjects, suggesting private TCR-beta repertoires. The study phylogenetically grouped the repertoires of 18 of 34 multiple sclerosis patients into one related-CDR3 cluster, a possible signature.

Synthesis of cDNA used 5'RACE (with 10-nucleotide random UMIs). MiXCR was run by TCRdb on the 5' RACE reads, yielding one entry per CDR3 protein. Among about 70,000 distinct CDR3 sequences listed, roughly 4.8% were seen once. There are 17 residues in the CDR3. Germline-derived CDR1 and CDR2 are DFQATT and SNEGSKA (reference sequence). J was trimmed by 2 bases and V by 2 bases; bases with no gene match: 10. The chain links TRBV20-1 to TRBJ2-7; 12 bases map to TRBD2. The sequence came from a woman in her seventies with multiple sclerosis. The sequencing input was PBMCs. CDR3 coding DNA: TGCAGTGCTAGACTAAGGACTAGCGGGAACCCCCCCTACGAGCAGTACTTC. Translating it yields CSARLRTSGNPPYEQYF.